The clone carrying this T cell receptor (beta chain) was counted a few times. Antigen: not known. Making the TCR beta libraries involved quantitative 5'-RACE with molecular barcodes. TCRdb re-called the 5' RACE reads with MiXCR, one entry per CDR3 protein. Of hundreds of thousands of distinct CDR3 sequences in the sample, about 13% were seen once. The length of the CDR3 is 16 residues. Trimming pared 1 base from V and 6 bases from J, leaving 16 bases between. CDR1 is SGHNT and CDR2 is YENEEA in the germline V gene. This specimen belongs to a study of CD8 T cells in ankylosing spondylitis. Broader study findings: Existing reports had already noted some motif variants in reactive arthritis synovial fluid and blood. The authors found the disease-linked clones to be CD8+ and relatively rare in peripheral blood. Significantly higher representation of disease-linked clones was reported for matched ankylosing spondylitis synovial fluid. Seemingly characteristic of ankylosing spondylitis blood was a TCR beta motif consisting of 7 or 8 highly homologous variants.

The receptor was derived from a male donor with ankylosing spondylitis. V and J are TRBV11-3 and TRBJ1-5; no firm D call. The sequenced sample consisted of blood, either unsorted or a sorted T cell fraction (not recorded which). The CDR3 spells CASSLVSAYRSQPQHF. The CDR3 DNA reads TGTGCCAGCAGCTTAGTTTCGGCCTACCGGAGTCAGCCCCAGCATTTT.